This TCR beta chain is drawn from a study of blood T cell repertoires in COVID-19. Background on the study: Samples came from the United States, Italy and Spain, spanning acute and convalescent COVID-19. T cells, B-cell-depleted T cells, or PBMCs provided the cDNA or gDNA that served as material.

Per the study methods: Amplified reference gene primers provided the basis for estimating nucleated cell counts. The data were produced by immunoSEQ multiplex PCR, yet TCRdb's version contains in-frame clones alone and is incomplete. That table furnishes V, J and clone size, whereas the DNA furnished D and trimming. The sample lists some 200,000 clones, approximately 85% occurring once. This CDR3 spans 16 amino acids. Germline CDR1 is SGHVS and CDR2 is FNYEAQ. The V and J ends lost 5 bases and 1 base respectively, with 17 bases between them. The specimen was peripheral blood. The source is a woman between 50 and 59 years old with active or convalescent COVID-19. This chain connects TRBV7-6 to TRBJ1-1; D is uncertain. The CDR3 here is CASSNSRAGSNTEAFF. The CDR3 coding sequence is TGTGCCAGCAGCAATTCACGAGCCGGGTCGAACACTGAAGCTTTCTTT.